The rows below give T cell receptor beta chains drawn from one sample of a study of OX40 agonist ivuxolimab in advanced cancers. Repertoires were generated with immunoSEQ multiplex PCR, while TCRdb's copy carries only in-frame clones and drops some. This table holds almost 85,000 clones, about 91% found once. Sequencing used CD4+ or CD8+ T cells sorted from blood, obtained in a trial of the OX40 agonist ivuxolimab. These receptor sequences come from an adult with an advanced solid tumor such as melanoma, head and neck, liver or kidney cancer. Each CDR3 is given without its conserved first and last residue. The order of the fields is CDR3 length, J gene, V gene, CDR3 protein.

>12|TRBJ2-3|TRBV5-1
ASRPDRSTDTQY
>11|TRBJ2-3|TRBV29-1
SADRELADTQY
>12|TRBJ1-2|TRBV5-4
ASSLEQPNYGYT
>10|TRBJ1-1|TRBV7-3
ASSLNEVGAF
>12|TRBJ2-1|TRBV4-3
ASSQGGSHNEQF
>13|TRBJ2-7|TRBV6-5
ASSSGRAAISEQY
>14|TRBJ2-2|TRBV7-9
ASSPTRQGTTGELF
>12|TRBJ2-1|TRBV7-3
ASSKNGGYNEQF
>12|TRBJ2-3|TRBV5-6
ASSWREGTDTQY
>15|TRBJ2-1|TRBV7-2
ASSFLNPGLKGNEQF
>11|TRBJ2-5|TRBV6-1
ASMNPAVETQY
>12|TRBJ2-1|TRBV10-3
ATTGQGEWNEQF
>15|TRBJ2-4|TRBV7-2
ASSLRGRGESQNIQY
>11|TRBJ2-1|TRBV5-4
ASSSAPRDEQF
>13|TRBJ2-6|TRBV7-3
ASSRYNSGANVLT